This T cell receptor beta chain came from a study of beta chain features in type 1 diabetes. The authors reverse transcribed all of the isolated RNA, so sequencing captured expressed TCRB transcripts. Method: immunoSEQ multiplex PCR; TCRdb's copy keeps in-frame clones and lacks some. The table includes under 800,000 clones, roughly 16% detected once. This clone was found a few times. Its antigen is not identified. Trimming removed 9 bases at V and 8 bases at J, with 13 bases between. Germline V gene data show CDR1 as LGHNA and CDR2 as YSLEER. The CDR3 is 12 amino acids. Findings and limits, study-wide: Researchers report that Type 1 diabetes patients had moderately but significantly shorter TCRB CDR3s across all four CD4+ subsets. In patients and controls equally, PCR might favor templates that are shorter. Any HLA type influence on TCRB rearrangement was left unresolved here.

Sequences were obtained from naive CD4+ T cells from blood. This clonotype was sampled from a man in his late teens or twenties in good health. This chain links TRBV4-3 with TRBJ2-2; perhaps TRBD2 as D (6 bases). This chain's CDR3 is CARVAVLGELFF. The CDR3 DNA sequence: TGCGCCAGGGTAGCGGTCTTAGGGGAGCTGTTTTTT.